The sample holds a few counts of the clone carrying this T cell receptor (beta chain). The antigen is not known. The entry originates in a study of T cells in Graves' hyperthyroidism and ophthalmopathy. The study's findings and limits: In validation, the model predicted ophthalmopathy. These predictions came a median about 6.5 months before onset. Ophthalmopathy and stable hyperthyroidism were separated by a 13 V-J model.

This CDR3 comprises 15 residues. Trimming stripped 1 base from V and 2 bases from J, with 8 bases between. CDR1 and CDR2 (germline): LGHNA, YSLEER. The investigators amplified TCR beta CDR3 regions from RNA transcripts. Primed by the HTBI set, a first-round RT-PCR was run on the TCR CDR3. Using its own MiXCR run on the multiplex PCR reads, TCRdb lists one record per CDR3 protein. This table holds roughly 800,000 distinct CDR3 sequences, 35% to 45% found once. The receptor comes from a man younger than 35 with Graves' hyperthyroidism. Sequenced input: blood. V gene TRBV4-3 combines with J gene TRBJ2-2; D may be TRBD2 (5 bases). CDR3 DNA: TGCGCCAGCAGCCAAGGGGGAGCAAACACCGGGGAGCTGTTTTTT. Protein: CASSQGGANTGELFF.